The present T cell receptor (beta chain) was sequenced within a study of OX40 agonist ivuxolimab in advanced cancers. Study-level information: Administration of intravenous ivuxolimab to patients occurred every 2 weeks at 0.01 to 10 mg/kg.

The ends lost 8 bases at V and 5 bases at J; junction bases unmatched: 2. The CDR3 sequence is 12 residues long. Per the germline V gene, CDR1 is SEHNR and CDR2 is FQNEAQ (reference sequence). Regarding the study as a whole: Average numbers of expanded clones were greater in CD8+ T cells than in CD4+. Doses of 0.1 to 3.0 mg/kg were accompanied by clonal expansion of CD4+ and CD8+ blood T cells by week 6.

Assay used: immunoSEQ multiplex PCR; TCRdb lists only in-frame clones, some missing. The sample consists of around 54,000 clones, 85% to 95% of them appearing once. Worth noting for this clone: The antigen remains undetermined.

Material: CD4+ or CD8+ T cells sorted from blood, obtained in a trial of the OX40 agonist ivuxolimab. The TCR sequence derives from an adult with an advanced solid tumor such as melanoma, head and neck, liver or kidney cancer. The chain links TRBV7-9 to TRBJ2-1; 8 nucleotides match TRBD2. The CDR3 nucleotides read TGTGCCAGCCGGGGGGGGCACAATGAGCAGTTCTTC. It codes for CASRGGHNEQFF.